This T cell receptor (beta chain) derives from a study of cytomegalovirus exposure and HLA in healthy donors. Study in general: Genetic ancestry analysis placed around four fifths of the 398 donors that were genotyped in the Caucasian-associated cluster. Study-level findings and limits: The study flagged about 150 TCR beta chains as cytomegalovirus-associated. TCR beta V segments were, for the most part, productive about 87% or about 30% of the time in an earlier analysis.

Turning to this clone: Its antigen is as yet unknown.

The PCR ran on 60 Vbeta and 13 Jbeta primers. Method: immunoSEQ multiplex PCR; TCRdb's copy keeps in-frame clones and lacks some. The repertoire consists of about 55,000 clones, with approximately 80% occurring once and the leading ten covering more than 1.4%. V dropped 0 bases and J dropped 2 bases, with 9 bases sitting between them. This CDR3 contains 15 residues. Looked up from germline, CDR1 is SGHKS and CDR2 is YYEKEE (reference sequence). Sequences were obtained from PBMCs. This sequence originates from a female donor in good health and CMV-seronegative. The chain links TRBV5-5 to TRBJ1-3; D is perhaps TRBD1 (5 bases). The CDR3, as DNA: TGTGCCAGCAGCTTGGGGCAGGGCGCTGGAAACACCATATATTTT. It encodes CASSLGQGAGNTIYF.